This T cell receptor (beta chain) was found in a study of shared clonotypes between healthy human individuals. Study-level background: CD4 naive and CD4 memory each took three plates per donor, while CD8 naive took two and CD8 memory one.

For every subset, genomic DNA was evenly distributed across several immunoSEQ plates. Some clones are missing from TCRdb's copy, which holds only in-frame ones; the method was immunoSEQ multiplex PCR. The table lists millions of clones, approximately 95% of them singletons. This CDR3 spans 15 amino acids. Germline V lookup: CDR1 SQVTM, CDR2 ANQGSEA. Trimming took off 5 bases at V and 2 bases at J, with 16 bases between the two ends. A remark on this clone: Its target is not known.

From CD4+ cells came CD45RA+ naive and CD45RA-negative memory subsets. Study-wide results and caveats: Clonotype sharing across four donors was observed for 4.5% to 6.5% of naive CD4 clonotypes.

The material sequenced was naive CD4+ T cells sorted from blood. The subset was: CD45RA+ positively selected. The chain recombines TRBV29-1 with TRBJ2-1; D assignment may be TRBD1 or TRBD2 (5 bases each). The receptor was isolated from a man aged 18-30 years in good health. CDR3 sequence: CSVRGEERTYNEQFF. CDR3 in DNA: TGCAGCGTTAGAGGGGAAGAGCGGACCTACAATGAGCAGTTCTTC.